Listed here are 22 T cell receptor beta chains from one sample, sequenced in a study of Graves' ophthalmopathy and Graves' hyperthyroidism. The authors amplified TCR beta CDR3 regions, and they did so from RNA transcripts for repertoire sequencing. RT-PCR in the first round used HTBI primers; a second-round multiplex PCR followed. From the multiplex PCR reads, TCRdb called clonotypes with MiXCR, one entry per CDR3 protein. The sample consists of 900,000 to 1,200,000 distinct CDR3 sequences, approximately 35% of them appearing once. The sample was peripheral blood or thyroid tissue (not recorded which). These receptors were taken from an adult man with Graves' hyperthyroidism.

This clonotype was counted a few times. This sequence joins TRBV20-1 and TRBJ2-7, with D perhaps matching TRBD2 (7 bases). The CDR3 totals 14 residues. Trimming shortened V by 2 bases and J by 7 bases, and 18 bases separated the two germline ends. CDR1 and CDR2 (germline): DFQATT, SNEGSKA (reference sequence). The CDR3 region has the DNA TGCAGTGCTAGACTCCCCGCGGGGGCTGAGGAGCAGTACTTC. Its protein is CSARLPAGAEEQYF.

The CDR3 region is CSVAGQGQKTIYF. In DNA, the CDR3 is TGCAGCGTTGCGGGACAGGGTCAAAAGACCATATATTTT. This chain joins TRBV29-1 and TRBJ1-3; TRBD1 matches at 9 bases. CDR3 length: 13 residues. The V gene's germline CDR1 is SQVTM and CDR2 ANQGSEA. The V segment lost 4 bases and the J segment 10 bases; nucleotides outside the gene matches: 8.

The chain combines TRBV2 with TRBJ1-2; possible D gene TRBD1, 6 bases. The germline CDR1 and CDR2 sequences are SNHLY and FYNNEI. Trimming took off 6 bases at V and 2 bases at J, with 13 bases between the two ends. The CDR3 extends over 14 amino acids. CDR3 residues: CASSWTAENYGYTF. The CDR3 region has the DNA TGTGCCAGCAGCTGGACAGCCGAGAACTATGGCTACACCTTC.

This clonotype was counted ten times or more. The V call is TRBV9, the J call TRBJ2-7, with 10 bases lining up with TRBD1. Germline V CDR1 and CDR2: SGDLS, YYNGEE. Trimming removed 3 bases from V and 3 bases from J; junction bases left unmatched: 6. The CDR3 is made up of 15 amino acids. The CDR3 DNA sequence: TGTGCCAGCAGCGAAACCGGGGACAGGGGCTACGAGCAGTACTTC. It yields the protein CASSETGDRGYEQYF.

Note on this clonotype: Since a much larger clone is just one base distant, this may be a read error. The V gene is TRBV9, the J gene TRBJ1-1, with 8 bases lining up with TRBD1. Germline values: CDR1 SGDLS, CDR2 YYNGEE. There are 13 residues in the CDR3. V shed 3 bases, J shed 7 bases, and the junction held 5 bases outside the gene matches. The CDR3 reads CASSGGQGYEAFF. Written as DNA, the CDR3 is TGTGCCAGCAGCGGAGGACAGGGATATGAAGCTTTCTTT.

This clonotype was counted between two and nine times. In DNA form, the CDR3 reads TGTGCCAGCAGAGACGGGACGAAATATGAAAAACTGTTTTTT. The encoded protein is CASRDGTKYEKLFF. V usage is TRBV6-5 and J usage is TRBJ1-4, with D maybe TRBD1 (5 bases). CDR1 and CDR2 from the germline V gene are MNHEY and SVGAGI. The ends were cut back, 6 bases at V and 6 bases at J, with 14 bases in the middle. This CDR3 is built from 14 residues.

The rearrangement links TRBV6-2 or TRBV6-3 to TRBJ2-7; D unresolved. CDR1 MNHEY and CDR2 SVGEGT come from the germline V gene. This CDR3 contains 14 residues. Trimming shortened V by 4 bases and J by 3 bases, and 13 bases separated the two germline ends. The DNA for the CDR3 is TGTGCCAGCAGTTTCCCGGGCGCCGACTACGAGCAGTACTTC. It yields the protein CASSFPGADYEQYF.

This clonotype was detected ten times or more. This chain connects TRBV5-6 to TRBJ2-2; 8 positions agree with TRBD1. The trim removed 5 bases at V and 1 base at J, leaving 7 bases unmatched. This CDR3 spans 16 amino acids. Germline CDR1 reads SGHDT; CDR2 reads YYEEEE. This CDR3 is CASRNDRGWNTGELFF. The CDR3 DNA sequence: TGTGCCAGCAGGAATGACAGGGGTTGGAACACCGGGGAGCTGTTTTTT.

Points on this clonotype: A read error may be the cause here, since a much bigger clone is one base away. The J gene is TRBJ1-2, the V gene TRBV5-1, with TRBD1 matching 7 bases. Germline V CDR1 and CDR2: SGHRS, YFSETQ. V lost 5 bases and J lost 7; bases outside the gene matches: 8. The CDR3 sequence is 13 residues long. As DNA, the CDR3 is TGCGCCAGCAGACATACAGGGGCCTCTGGCTACACCTTC. Protein sequence: CASRHTGASGYTF.

With respect to this clonotype: A single base separates this from a much larger clone, so it may be a read error. This chain links TRBV6-5 with TRBJ2-7; weak D call: TRBD1 (5 bases). The CDR3 runs 11 residues. V lost 11 bases to trimming and J lost 3 bases, with 11 bases between them. Germline lookup yields CDR1 MNHEY and CDR2 SVGAGI. CDR3 in DNA: TGTGCCTGCACCGACAGCTACGAGCAGTACTTC. Its protein is CACTDSYEQYF.

This clonotype was found many times. V is TRBV5-1 and J is TRBJ2-5; D is possibly TRBD2 (7 bases). V was cut by 3 bases and J by 5 bases, with 14 bases left in between. Per germline, CDR1 SGHRS and CDR2 YFSETQ. The CDR3 is made up of 14 amino acids. Here the CDR3 DNA reads TGCGCCAGCAGCTCCTCGGGGGGCCGGGAGACCCAGTACTTC. This translates into CASSSSGGRETQYF.

This clonotype was recorded at least ten times. This rearrangement joins TRBV10-3 to TRBJ2-7, with TRBD1 identical over 10 bases. The CDR3 sequence is 17 residues long. The V gene end was trimmed by 4 bases and the J gene end by 4 bases; junction bases not matched to a gene: 13. Germline V lookup: CDR1 ENHRY, CDR2 SYGVKD. For the CDR3, the DNA is TGTGCCATCAGTGCAGGGGACAGGGGCCAGCCCTTATACGAGCAGTACTTC. Amino acids: CAISAGDRGQPLYEQYF.

The chain carries TRBV6-9 and TRBJ2-7; tentatively, D is TRBD2 (5 bases). CDR1 and CDR2 from the germline V gene are MNHGY and SVAAGI. This CDR3 has 13 amino acids. V lost 7 bases and J 2 bases, leaving 12 bases between the germline ends. CDR3 in DNA: TGTGCCAGCAAGTACAGTAGCGCCTACGAGCAGTACTTC. The encoded protein is CASKYSSAYEQYF.

V and J are TRBV2 and TRBJ1-3; the D gene is possibly TRBD1 (5 bases). The germline V gene encodes CDR1 SNHLY and CDR2 FYNNEI. The CDR3 runs to 14 residues. Between the trimmed V and J ends, which lost 3 bases and 4 bases, there was a span of 10 bases. As DNA, the CDR3 is TGTGCCAGCAGTGACAGGGTTCAGGGAAACACCATATATTTT. It specifies CASSDRVQGNTIYF.

The sample holds a few counts of this clonotype. The chain joins TRBV10-3 to TRBJ2-7; the D gene could be TRBD1 or TRBD2 (6 bases each). From germline, CDR1 is ENHRY and CDR2 SYGVKD. V was pared by 10 bases and J by 4 bases, with 20 bases between. CDR3 length: 14 residues. CDR3 nucleotides: TGTGCCAGCACCCGGGGGCGGGAAGGTTACGAGCAGTACTTC. Translation: CASTRGREGYEQYF.

The chain couples TRBV12-3 or TRBV12-4 to TRBJ2-7; D uncertain. CDR3 length: 15 residues. Trimming pared 4 bases from V and 0 bases from J, leaving 13 bases between. CDR3 sequence (DNA): TGTGCCAGCAGTTACTCCCAGGAGAGCTCCTACGAGCAGTACTTC. Protein: CASSYSQESSYEQYF.

As for this clonotype: Germline and junction disagree at one end, which may indicate a read error. The chain is built from TRBV15 and TRBJ1-6; TRBD1 matches 8 bases. Germline V gene sequence: CDR1 LNHNV, CDR2 YYDKDF (reference sequence). The CDR3 runs to 16 residues. The CDR3 DNA reads as TGTGCCGCCAGCAGCGTCGCAGGGGGCGAGTACTCACCCCTCCACTTT. Its translation: CAASSVAGGEYSPLHF.

The chain combines TRBV10-3 with TRBJ2-7; tentative D call: TRBD2 (5 bases). CDR1 is ENHRY, CDR2 SYGVKD, per germline. The CDR3 runs 13 residues. V was cut by 10 bases and J by 3 bases, with 16 bases left in between. CDR3 DNA: TGTGCCAGCACCCCAGCGGTCAACTACGAGCAGTACTTC. Protein sequence: CASTPAVNYEQYF.

This chain links TRBV9 with TRBJ1-6; 8 bases line up with TRBD1. This CDR3 spans 16 amino acids. Germline CDR1 SGDLS, CDR2 YYNGEE. J lost 9 bases, V lost 4 bases, and 12 bases had no gene match. The CDR3 coding sequence is TGTGCCAGCAGCCGGATGTCCGGGACAGGCGCTTCACCCCTCCACTTT. Amino acid sequence: CASSRMSGTGASPLHF.

This clonotype was seen a few times. A much larger clone is a single base away; this may be a read error. The chain combines TRBV5-1 with TRBJ1-1; no clear D. Germline V gene sequence: CDR1 SGHRS, CDR2 YFSETQ. The length of the CDR3 is 14 residues. Trimming took off 4 bases at V and 4 bases at J, with 14 bases between the two ends. The CDR3 region is CASSPQPPPTEAFF. The DNA of the CDR3 is TGCGCCAGCAGCCCACAGCCCCCTCCCACTGAAGCTTTCTTT.

The J gene is TRBJ2-6, the V gene TRBV3-1; the D gene could be TRBD1 or TRBD2 (6 bases each). Germline-derived CDR1 and CDR2 are LGHDT and YNNKEL (reference sequence). The CDR3 is made up of 16 amino acids. The V and J ends lost 5 bases and 3 bases respectively, with 14 bases between them. The CDR3: CASSNLGGSGANVLTF. CDR3 in DNA: TGTGCCAGCAGCAATCTGGGGGGCAGTGGGGCCAACGTCCTGACTTTC.

The chain employs TRBV14 and TRBJ2-7; 7 nucleotides agree with TRBD1. This CDR3 region has 16 residues. V lost 3 bases and J lost 7; bases outside the gene matches: 15. From germline, CDR1 is SGHDN and CDR2 FVKESK. CDR3 DNA: TGTGCCAGCAGCCATGCCCGGGACAGACCCATGATGGAGCAGTACTTC. It is translated as CASSHARDRPMMEQYF.